This entry features one T cell receptor beta chain sequence. This entry belongs to a study of shared clonotypes between healthy human individuals. With 4 bases clipped from V and 5 bases from J, the junction kept 5 bases outside the gene matches. Germline loops: CDR1 SGHDT, CDR2 YYEEEE. This CDR3 contains 13 residues. Genomic DNA from each subset was divided evenly over several immunoSEQ plates. Produced via immunoSEQ multiplex PCR; TCRdb's table is partial and in-frame only. The sample lists about 1.1 million clones; around 82% were seen once. This clonotype was obtained from a man aged 18 to 29 in good health. Some clones in this sample may be carry-over from other donors' samples. The material sequenced was memory CD4+ T cells from PBMCs. Subset defined: CD45RA-negative fraction. V usage is TRBV5-6 and J usage is TRBJ2-7; 8 bases line up with TRBD2. CDR3 nucleotide sequence: TGTGCCAGCAGCCCCGGCGGGGGGCACGAGCAGTACTTC. Translated: CASSPGGGHEQYF. The entire variable domain, with the rest obtained from reference TRBV5-6 and TRBJ2-7, is as follows: DAGVTQSPTHLIKTRGQQVTLRCSPKSGHDTVSWYQQALGQGPQFIFQYYEEEERQRGNFPDRFSGHQFPNYSSELNVNALLLGDSALYLCASSPGGGHEQYFGPGTRLTVT.